The source of this T cell receptor (beta chain) is a study of shared clonotypes between healthy human individuals. On sorted subsets, replicate PCRs used 150 to 250 ng DNA, or about 30,000 T cell genomes. Original methodology: Filtering differed for immunoSEQ, which gave only junction sequences without quality scores. The method was immunoSEQ multiplex PCR; TCRdb's version includes in-frame clones alone and lacks a portion of them. V and J calls and clone size come straight from that table; D and trimming were deduced from the DNA. Of a few hundred thousand clones in the sample, around 87% were seen once. The CDR3 length is 12 residues. V was trimmed by 3 bases and J by 7 bases, leaving 9 bases between them. Germline-derived CDR1 and CDR2 are SEHNR and FQNEAQ (reference sequence). This clone was detected a few times.

This sequence joins TRBV7-9 and TRBJ2-5; D might be TRBD2 (5 bases). What was sequenced was memory CD8+ T cells sorted from blood. Subset of the sample: CD45RO+ cells pooled with CCR7-negative TemRA cells. This clonotype was sampled from a man aged 18 to 29 in good health. In nucleotides, the CDR3 is TGTGCCAGCAGCTTTGAGGAGGCGACCCAGTACTTC. It encodes CASSFEEATQYF.